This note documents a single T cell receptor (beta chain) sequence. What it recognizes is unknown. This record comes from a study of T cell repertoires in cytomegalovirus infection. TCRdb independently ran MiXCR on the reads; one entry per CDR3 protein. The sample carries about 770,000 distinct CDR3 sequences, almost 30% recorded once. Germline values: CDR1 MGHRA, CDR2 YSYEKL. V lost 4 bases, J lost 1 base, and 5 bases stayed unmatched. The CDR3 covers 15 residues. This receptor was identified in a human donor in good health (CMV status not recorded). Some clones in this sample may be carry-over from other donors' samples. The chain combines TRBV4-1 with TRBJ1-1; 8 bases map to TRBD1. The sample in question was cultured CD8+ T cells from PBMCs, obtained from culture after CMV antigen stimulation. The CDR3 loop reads CASSLQTGANTEAFF. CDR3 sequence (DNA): TGCGCCAGCAGCCTTCAGACAGGGGCGAACACTGAAGCTTTCTTT.